This T cell receptor (beta chain) emerged from a study of human T cells and chemical hapten exposure. Overall study context: Scalp application of diphenylcyclopropenone was performed weekly in patients across the entire roughly 25-week study. Patch tests delivered 0.01% DPC to the upper back and were evaluated at 6 days. Overall study results and limits: TCRs above 1 in 1000 frequency stayed constant with DPC sensitization. There was alopecia in the donors, so their immune response may differ from that of healthy people.

Via MiXCR, TCRdb re-called the RACE reads, giving one row per CDR3 protein. The profile covers roughly 56,000 distinct CDR3 sequences, with 9.5% to 10% appearing a single time and roughly a tenth taken by the ten largest. Germline values: CDR1 DFQATT, CDR2 SNEGSKA (reference sequence). After removal of 1 base from V and 3 bases from J, the junction contained 7 bases not matched to a gene. The CDR3 has 15 residues. This clonotype was picked up a small number of times. Its antigen is undetermined. Time point: pre-sensitization, week 0. The treatment here: therapeutic diphenylcyclopropenone sensitization with weekly scalp DPC. From whole blood left unfractionated, total RNA was extracted.

The clonotype originates from a woman aged 25 to 39 with alopecia areata. Some clones in this sample may be carry-over from other donors' samples. This chain uses TRBV20-1 with TRBJ2-7; 9 positions agree with TRBD1. The sample in question was whole blood, obtained in connection with sensitization to the hapten diphenylcyclopropenone (DPC). CDR3 residues: CSARAGTGLDYEQYF. DNA of the CDR3: TGCAGTGCTAGAGCCGGGACAGGGCTGGACTACGAGCAGTACTTC.